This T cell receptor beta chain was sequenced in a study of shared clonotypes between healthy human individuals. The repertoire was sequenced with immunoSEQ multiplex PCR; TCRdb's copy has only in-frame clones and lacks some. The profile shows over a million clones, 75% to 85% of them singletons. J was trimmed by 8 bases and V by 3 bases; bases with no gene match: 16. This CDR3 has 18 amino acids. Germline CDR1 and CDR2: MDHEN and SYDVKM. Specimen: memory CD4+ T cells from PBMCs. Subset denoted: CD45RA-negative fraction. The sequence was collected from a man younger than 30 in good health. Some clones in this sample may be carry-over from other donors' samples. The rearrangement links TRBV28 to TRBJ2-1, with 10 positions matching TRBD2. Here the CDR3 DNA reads TGTGCCAGCAGTTTCCAGGCGGCGTGGCTAGCGGGAGACTATGAGCAGTTCTTC. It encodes CASSFQAAWLAGDYEQFF. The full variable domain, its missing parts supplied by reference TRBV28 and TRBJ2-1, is DVKVTQSSRYLVKRTGEKVFLECVQDMDHENMFWYRQDPGLGLRLIYFSYDVKMKEKGDIPEGYSVSREKKERFSLILESASTNQTSMYLCASSFQAAWLAGDYEQFFGPGTRLTVL.